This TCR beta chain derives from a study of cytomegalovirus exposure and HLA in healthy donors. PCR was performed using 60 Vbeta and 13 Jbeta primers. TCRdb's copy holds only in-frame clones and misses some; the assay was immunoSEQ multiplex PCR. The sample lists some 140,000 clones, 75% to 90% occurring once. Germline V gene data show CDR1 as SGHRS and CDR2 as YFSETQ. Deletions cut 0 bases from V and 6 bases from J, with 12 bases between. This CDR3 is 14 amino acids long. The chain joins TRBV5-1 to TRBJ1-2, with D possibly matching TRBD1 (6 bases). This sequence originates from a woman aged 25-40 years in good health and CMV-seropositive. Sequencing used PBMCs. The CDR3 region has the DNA TGCGCCAGCAGCTTGGGGATACAGGGAAATGGCTACACCTTC. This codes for CASSLGIQGNGYTF. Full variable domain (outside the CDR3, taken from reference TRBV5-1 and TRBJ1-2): KAGVTQTPRYLIKTRGQQVTLSCSPISGHRSVSWYQQTPGQGLQFLFEYFSETQRNKGNFPGRFSGRQFSNSRSEMNVSTLELGDSALYLCASSLGIQGNGYTFGSGTRLTVV.